This T cell receptor beta chain was profiled in a study of T cell clonality in common variable immunodeficiency. Findings and caveats of the study: T cell subpopulation sequencing would be needed to explain CVID clonality.

This CDR3 contains 15 residues. V was pared by 4 bases and J by 1 base, with 14 bases between. CDR1 is DFQATT and CDR2 is SNEGSKA in the germline V gene (reference sequence). Produced via immunoSEQ multiplex PCR; TCRdb's table is partial and in-frame only. This repertoire holds about 60,000 clones, and none appear only once. This clone was counted ten times or more. Its antigen is still unknown. The read comes to an end 3 residues before the CDR3 does, leaving the germline J gene to fill in the end. The TCR comes from a person aged 18-70 years in good health. The chain joins TRBV20-1 to TRBJ2-4; D is perhaps TRBD1 (6 bases). Specimen: peripheral blood mononuclear cells. The CDR3 sequence: CSATGTPLAKNIQYF. The sequenced part of the CDR3 DNA is TGCAGTGCTACAGGGACACCCTTGGCCAAAAACATT.